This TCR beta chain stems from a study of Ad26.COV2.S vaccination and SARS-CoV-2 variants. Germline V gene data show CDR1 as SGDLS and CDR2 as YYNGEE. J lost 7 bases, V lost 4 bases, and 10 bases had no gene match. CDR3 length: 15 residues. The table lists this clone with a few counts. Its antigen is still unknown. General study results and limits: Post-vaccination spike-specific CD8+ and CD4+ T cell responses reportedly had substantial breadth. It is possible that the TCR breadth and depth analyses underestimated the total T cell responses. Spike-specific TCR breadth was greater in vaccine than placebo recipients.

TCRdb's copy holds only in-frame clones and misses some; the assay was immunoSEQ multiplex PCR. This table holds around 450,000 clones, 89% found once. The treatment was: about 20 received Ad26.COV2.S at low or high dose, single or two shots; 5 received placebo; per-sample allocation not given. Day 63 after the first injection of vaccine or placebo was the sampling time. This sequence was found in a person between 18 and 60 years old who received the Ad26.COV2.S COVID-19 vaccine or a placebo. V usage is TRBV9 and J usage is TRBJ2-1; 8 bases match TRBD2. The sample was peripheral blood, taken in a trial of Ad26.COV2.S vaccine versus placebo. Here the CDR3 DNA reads TGTGCCAGCAGCCCTGTGGGGACTAGATTAAATGAGCAGTTCTTC. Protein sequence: CASSPVGTRLNEQFF.